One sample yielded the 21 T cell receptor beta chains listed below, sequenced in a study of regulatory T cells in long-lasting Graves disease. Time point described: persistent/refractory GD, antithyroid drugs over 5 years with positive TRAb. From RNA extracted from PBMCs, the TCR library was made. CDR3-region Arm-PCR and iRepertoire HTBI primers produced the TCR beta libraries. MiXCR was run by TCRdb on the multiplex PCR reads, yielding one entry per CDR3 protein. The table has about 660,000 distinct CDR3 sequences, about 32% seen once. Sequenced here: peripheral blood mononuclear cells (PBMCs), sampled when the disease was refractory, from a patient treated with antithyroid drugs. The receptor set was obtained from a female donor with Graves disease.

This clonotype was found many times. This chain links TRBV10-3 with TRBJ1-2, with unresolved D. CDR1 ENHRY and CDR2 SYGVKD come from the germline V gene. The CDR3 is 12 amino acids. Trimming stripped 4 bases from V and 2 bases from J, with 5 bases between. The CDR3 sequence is CAISVVNYGYTF. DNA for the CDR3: TGTGCCATCAGTGTTGTAAACTATGGCTACACCTTC.

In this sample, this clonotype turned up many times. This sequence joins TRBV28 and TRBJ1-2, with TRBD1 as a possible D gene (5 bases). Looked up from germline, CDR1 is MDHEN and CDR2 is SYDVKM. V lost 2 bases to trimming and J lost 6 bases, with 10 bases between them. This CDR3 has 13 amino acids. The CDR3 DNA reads TGTGCCAGCAGTTTAATGGGGCGCGATGGCTACACCTTC. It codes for CASSLMGRDGYTF.

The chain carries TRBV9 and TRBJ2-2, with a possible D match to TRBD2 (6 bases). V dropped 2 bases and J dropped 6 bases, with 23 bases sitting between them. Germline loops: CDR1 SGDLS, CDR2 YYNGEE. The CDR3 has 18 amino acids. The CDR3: CASSVGLGREMKAGELFF. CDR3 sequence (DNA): TGTGCCAGCAGCGTGGGTCTGGGACGGGAGATGAAGGCCGGGGAGCTGTTTTTT. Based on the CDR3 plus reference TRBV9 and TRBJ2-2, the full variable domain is DSGVTQTPKHLITATGQRVTLRCSPRSGDLSVYWYQQSLDQGLQFLIQYYNGEERAKGNILERFSAQQFPDLHSELNLSSLELGDSALYFCASSVGLGREMKAGELFFGEGSRLTVL.

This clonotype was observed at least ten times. The CDR3 sequence: CASSSPGQGHQEETQYF. Written as DNA, the CDR3 is TGTGCCAGCAGCTCACCGGGACAGGGTCATCAGGAGGAGACCCAGTACTTC. V is TRBV7-2 and J is TRBJ2-5; 9 bases align to TRBD1. Germline V CDR1 and CDR2: SGHTA, FQGNSA. Germline trimming cut 4 bases from V and 5 bases from J; bases unmatched to any gene: 14. The CDR3 sequence is 17 residues long.

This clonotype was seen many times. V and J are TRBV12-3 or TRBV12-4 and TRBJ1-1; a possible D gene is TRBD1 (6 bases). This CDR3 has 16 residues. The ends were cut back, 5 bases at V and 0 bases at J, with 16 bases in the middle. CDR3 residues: CASSDAGTNLNTEAFF. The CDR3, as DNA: TGTGCCAGCAGTGACGCTGGGACAAATCTGAACACTGAAGCTTTCTTT.

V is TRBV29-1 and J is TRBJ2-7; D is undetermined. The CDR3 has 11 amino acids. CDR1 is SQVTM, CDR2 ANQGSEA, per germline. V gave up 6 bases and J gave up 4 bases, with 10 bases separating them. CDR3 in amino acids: CSVQQGYEQYF. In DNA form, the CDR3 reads TGCAGCGTACAACAAGGGTACGAGCAGTACTTC.

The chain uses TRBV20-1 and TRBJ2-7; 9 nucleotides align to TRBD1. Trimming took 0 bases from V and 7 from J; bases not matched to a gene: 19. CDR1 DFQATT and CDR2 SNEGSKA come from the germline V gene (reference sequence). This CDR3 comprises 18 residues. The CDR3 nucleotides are TGCAGTGCTAGAGATAATAGGCCACAGGGGGCATTTCTGTTTGAGCAGTACTTC. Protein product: CSARDNRPQGAFLFEQYF.

The CDR3: CASRTIKGPSNTEAFF. As DNA, the CDR3 is TGTGCCAGCCGGACAATTAAGGGCCCTTCGAACACTGAAGCTTTCTTT. The chain recombines TRBV7-8 with TRBJ1-1, with D possibly TRBD1 on 5 matching bases. This CDR3 region has 16 residues. From germline, CDR1 is SGHVS and CDR2 FQNEAQ. Trimming shortened V by 8 bases and J by 1 base, and 20 bases separated the two germline ends. Filled out from reference TRBV7-8 and TRBJ1-1, the complete variable domain reads GAGVSQSPRYKVAKRGQDVALRCDPISGHVSLFWYQQALGQGPEFLTYFQNEAQLDKSGLPSDRFFAERPEGSVSTLKIQRTQQEDSAVYLCASRTIKGPSNTEAFFGQGTRLTVV.

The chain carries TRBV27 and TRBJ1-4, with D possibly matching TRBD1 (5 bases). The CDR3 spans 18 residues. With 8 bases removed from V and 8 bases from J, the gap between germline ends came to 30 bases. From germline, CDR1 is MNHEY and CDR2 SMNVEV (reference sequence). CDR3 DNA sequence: TGTGCCAGCGGCCCCAGGGCAGACGGCCCCGTGGGGCTCGAAAAACTGTTTTTT. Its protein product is CASGPRADGPVGLEKLFF.

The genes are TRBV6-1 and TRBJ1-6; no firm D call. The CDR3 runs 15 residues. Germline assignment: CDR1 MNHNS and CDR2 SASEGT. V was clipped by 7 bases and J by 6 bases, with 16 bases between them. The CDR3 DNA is TGTGCCAGCACTCTGGAGCCTAAACTTAATTCACCCCTCCACTTT. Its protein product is CASTLEPKLNSPLHF.

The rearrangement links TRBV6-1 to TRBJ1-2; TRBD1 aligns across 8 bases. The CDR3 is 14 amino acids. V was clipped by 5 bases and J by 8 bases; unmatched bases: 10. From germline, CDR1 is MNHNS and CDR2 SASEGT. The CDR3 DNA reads TGTGCCAGCAGTCTAGGACAGGGAGTTCTCGGCTACACCTTC. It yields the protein CASSLGQGVLGYTF.

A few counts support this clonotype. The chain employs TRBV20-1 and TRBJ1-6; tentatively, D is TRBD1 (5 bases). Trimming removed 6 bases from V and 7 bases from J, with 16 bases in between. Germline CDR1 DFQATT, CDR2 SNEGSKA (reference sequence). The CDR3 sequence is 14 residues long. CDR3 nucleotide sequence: TGCAGTGCGCCAAAGACAGTGGGCAATTCACCCCTCCACTTT. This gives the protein CSAPKTVGNSPLHF.

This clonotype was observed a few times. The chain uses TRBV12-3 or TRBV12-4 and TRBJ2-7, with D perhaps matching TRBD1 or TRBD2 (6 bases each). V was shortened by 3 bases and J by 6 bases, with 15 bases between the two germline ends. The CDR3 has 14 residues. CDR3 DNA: TGTGCCAGCAGTTTGCGTAGGGGGGCTCGCGAGCAGTACTTC. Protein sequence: CASSLRRGAREQYF.

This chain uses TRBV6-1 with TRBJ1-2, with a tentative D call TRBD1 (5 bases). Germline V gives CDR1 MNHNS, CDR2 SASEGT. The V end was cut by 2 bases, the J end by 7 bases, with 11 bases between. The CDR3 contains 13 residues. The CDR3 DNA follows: TGTGCCAGCAGTGAACCAGGGTACCGTGGCTACACCTTC. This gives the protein CASSEPGYRGYTF.

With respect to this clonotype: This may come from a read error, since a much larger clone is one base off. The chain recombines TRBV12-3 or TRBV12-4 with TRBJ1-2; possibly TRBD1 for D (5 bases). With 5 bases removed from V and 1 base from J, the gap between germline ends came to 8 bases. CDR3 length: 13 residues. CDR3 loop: CASSTTVNYGYTF. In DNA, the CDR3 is TGTGCCAGCAGTACGACAGTTAACTATGGCTACACCTTC.

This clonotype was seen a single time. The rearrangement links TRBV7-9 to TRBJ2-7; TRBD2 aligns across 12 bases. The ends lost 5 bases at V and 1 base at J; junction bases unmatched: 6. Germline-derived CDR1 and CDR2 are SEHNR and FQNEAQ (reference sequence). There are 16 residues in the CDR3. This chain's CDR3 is CASSLLAGGPSYEQYF. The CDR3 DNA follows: TGTGCCAGCAGCCTCCTAGCGGGAGGGCCTTCCTACGAGCAGTACTTC.

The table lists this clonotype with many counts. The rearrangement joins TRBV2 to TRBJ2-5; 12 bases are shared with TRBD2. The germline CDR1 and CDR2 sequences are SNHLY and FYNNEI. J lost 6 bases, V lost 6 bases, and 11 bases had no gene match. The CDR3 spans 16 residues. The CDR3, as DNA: TGTGCCAGCAGAAACCCTCTAGCGGGGGGGATAAAGACCCAGTACTTC. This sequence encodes CASRNPLAGGIKTQYF.

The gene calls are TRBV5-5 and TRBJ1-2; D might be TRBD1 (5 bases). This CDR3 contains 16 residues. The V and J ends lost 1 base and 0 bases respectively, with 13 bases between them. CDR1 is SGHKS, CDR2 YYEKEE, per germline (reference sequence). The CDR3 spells CASSLRRDGTNYGYTF. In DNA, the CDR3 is TGTGCCAGCAGCTTGCGCCGGGACGGAACTAACTATGGCTACACCTTC.

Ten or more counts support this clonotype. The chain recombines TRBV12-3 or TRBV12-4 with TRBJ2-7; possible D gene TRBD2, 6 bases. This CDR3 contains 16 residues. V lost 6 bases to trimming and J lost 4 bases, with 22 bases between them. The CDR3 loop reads CASSDRNLSGRYEQYF. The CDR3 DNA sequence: TGTGCCAGCAGCGACCGAAATCTTAGCGGACGTTACGAGCAGTACTTC.

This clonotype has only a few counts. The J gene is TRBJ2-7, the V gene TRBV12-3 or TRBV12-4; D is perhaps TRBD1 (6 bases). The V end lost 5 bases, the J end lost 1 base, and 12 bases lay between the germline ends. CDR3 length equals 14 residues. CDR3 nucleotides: TGTGCCAGCAGTCCCGACAGGCAATCCTACGAGCAGTACTTC. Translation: CASSPDRQSYEQYF.

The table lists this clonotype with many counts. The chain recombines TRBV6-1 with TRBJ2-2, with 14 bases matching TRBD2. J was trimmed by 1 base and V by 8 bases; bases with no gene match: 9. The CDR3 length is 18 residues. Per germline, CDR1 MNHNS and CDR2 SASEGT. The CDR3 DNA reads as TGTGCCAGCGAAGAGGGACTAGCGGGAGTTTGGAACACCGGGGAGCTGTTTTTT. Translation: CASEEGLAGVWNTGELFF.